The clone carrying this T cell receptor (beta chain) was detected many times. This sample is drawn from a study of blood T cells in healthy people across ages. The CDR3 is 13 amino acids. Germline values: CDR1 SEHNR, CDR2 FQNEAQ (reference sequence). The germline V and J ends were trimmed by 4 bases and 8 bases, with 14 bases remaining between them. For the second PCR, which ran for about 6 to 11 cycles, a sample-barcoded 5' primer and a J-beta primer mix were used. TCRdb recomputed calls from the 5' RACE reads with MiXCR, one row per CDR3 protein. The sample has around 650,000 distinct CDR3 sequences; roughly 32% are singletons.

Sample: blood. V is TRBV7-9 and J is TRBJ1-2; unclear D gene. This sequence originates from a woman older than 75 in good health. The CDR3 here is CASSSTGGVGYTF. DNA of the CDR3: TGTGCCAGCAGCTCCACCGGCGGGGTAGGCTACACCTTC.